The present T cell receptor beta chain was sequenced within a study of blood T cell dynamics during melanoma immunotherapy. Overall study: Patients with metastatic melanoma got pembrolizumab or nivolumab-ipilimumab as first-line care.

Repertoires were generated with immunoSEQ multiplex PCR, while TCRdb's copy carries only in-frame clones and drops some. The sample records 25,000 to 30,000 clones, approximately 80% being singletons. This clone has a handful of counts. Germline V gives CDR1 SGHAT, CDR2 FQNNGV. The CDR3 length is 15 residues. V was clipped by 2 bases and J by 4 bases, with 12 bases between them. The time point here: week 3, after first cycle of checkpoint inhibitor. The material was blood, obtained from a patient treated with checkpoint blockade. This clonotype was sampled from a human donor with melanoma. The chain is built from TRBV11-2 and TRBJ2-1; TRBD2 might be the D (5 bases). CDR3 loop: CASSLQRPGYNEQFF. CDR3 DNA: TGTGCCAGCAGCTTACAGCGTCCGGGGTACAATGAGCAGTTCTTC.